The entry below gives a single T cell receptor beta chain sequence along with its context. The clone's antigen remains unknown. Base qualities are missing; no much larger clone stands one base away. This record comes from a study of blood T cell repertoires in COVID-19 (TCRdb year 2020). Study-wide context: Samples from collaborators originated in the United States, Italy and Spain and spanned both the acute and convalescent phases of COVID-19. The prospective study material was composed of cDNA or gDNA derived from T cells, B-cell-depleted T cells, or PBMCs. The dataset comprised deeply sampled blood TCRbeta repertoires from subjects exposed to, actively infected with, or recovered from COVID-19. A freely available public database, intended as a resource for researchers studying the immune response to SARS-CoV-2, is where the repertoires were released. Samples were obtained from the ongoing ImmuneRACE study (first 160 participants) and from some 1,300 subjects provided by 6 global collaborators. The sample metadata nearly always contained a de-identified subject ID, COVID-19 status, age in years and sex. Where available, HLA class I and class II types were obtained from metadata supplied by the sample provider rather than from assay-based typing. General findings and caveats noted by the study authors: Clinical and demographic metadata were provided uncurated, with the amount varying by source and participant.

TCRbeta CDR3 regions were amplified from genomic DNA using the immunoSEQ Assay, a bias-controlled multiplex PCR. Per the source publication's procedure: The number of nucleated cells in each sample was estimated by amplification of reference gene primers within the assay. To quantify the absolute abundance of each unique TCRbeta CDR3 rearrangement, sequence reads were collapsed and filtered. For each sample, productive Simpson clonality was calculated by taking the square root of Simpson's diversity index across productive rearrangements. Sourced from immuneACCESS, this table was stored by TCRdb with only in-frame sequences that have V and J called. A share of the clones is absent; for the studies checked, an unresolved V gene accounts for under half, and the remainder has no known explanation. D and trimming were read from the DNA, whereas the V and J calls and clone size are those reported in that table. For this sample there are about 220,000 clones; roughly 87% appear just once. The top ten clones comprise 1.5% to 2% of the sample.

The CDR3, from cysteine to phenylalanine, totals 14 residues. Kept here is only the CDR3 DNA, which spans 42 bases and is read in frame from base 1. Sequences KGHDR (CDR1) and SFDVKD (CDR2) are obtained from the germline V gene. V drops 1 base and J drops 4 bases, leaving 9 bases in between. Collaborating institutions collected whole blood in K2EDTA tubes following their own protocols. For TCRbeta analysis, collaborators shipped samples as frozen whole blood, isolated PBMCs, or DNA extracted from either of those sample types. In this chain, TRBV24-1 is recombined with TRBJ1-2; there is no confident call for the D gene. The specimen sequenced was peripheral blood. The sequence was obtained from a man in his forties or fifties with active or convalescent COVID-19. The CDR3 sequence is CATSDFTSVYGYTF. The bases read TGTGCCACCAGTGATTTCACGTCAGTCTATGGCTACACCTTC.